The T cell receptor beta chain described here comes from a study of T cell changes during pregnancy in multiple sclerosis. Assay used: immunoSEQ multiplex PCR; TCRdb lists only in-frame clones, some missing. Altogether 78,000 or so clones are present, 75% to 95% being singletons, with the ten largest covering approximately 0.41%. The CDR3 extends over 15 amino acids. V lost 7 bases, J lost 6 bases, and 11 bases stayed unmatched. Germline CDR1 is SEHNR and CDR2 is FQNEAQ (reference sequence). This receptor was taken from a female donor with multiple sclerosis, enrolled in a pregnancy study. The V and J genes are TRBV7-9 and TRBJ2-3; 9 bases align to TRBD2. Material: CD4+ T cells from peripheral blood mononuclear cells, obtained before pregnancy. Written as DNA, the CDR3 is TGTGCCAGCATCATGGCGGGGGGGCTCCCCGATACGCAGTATTTT. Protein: CASIMAGGLPDTQYF.